The 2 T cell receptor beta chains below were found in one sample sequenced in a study of blood T cell repertoires in COVID-19. Generated by immunoSEQ multiplex PCR, the TCRdb table keeps only in-frame clones and is missing some. Among about 220,000 clones listed, 82% were seen once. Sequenced input: PBMCs or T cells enriched from blood (not recorded which). The source of these receptors is a woman aged 60-75 years who had recovered from COVID-19.

The chain is built from TRBV7-3 and TRBJ2-2; 13 bases agree with TRBD2. Trimming at V came to 4 bases and at J to 6 bases, leaving 14 bases not matched to a gene. CDR1 is SGHTA and CDR2 is FQGTGA in the germline V gene. The CDR3 runs to 19 residues. CDR3 sequence reads: CASSSPLTSGGLSAGELFF. The CDR3 DNA is TGTGCCAGCAGCTCCCCCTTGACTAGCGGGGGGCTGTCGGCCGGGGAGCTGTTTTTT.

The V gene is TRBV4-1, the J gene TRBJ1-1; a possible D gene is TRBD1 (6 bases). CDR3 length: 14 amino acids. The germline V gene encodes CDR1 MGHRA and CDR2 YSYEKL. V shed 3 bases and J shed 6 bases, with 14 bases lying between them. CDR3 loop: CASSQDRQAAEAFF. CDR3 DNA: TGCGCCAGCAGCCAGGACAGACAGGCGGCTGAAGCTTTCTTT.